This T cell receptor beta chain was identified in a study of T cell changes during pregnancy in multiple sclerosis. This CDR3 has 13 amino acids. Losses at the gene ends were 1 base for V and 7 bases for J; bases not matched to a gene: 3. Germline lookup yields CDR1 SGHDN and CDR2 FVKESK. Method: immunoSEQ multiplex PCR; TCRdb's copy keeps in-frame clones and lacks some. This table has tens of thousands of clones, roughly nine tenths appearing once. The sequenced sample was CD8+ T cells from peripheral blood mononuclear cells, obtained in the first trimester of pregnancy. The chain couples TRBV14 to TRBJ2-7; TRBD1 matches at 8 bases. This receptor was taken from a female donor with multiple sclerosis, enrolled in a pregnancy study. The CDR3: CASSQVTGVEQYF. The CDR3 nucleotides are TGTGCCAGCAGCCAAGTGACAGGGGTTGAGCAGTACTTC.